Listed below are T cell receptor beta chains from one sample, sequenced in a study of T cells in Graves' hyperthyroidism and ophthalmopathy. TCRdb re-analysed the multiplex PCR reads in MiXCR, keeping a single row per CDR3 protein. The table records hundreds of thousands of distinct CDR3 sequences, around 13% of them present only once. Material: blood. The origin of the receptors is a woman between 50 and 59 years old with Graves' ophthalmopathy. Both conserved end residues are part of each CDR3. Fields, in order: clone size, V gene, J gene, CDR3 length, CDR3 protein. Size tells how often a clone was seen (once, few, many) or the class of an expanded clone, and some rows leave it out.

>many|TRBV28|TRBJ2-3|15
CASSTSRAGTDTQYF
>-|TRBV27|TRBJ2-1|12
CTTSGANNEQFF
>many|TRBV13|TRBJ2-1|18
CASSLRTSGTNSYNEQFF
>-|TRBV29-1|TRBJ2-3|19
CSVEDPGLAGVGQADTQYF
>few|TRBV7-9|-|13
CASSPGTLNEQYF
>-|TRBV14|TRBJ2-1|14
CASSQVGTKNEQFF
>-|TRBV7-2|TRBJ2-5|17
CASSLRSGRASEETQYF
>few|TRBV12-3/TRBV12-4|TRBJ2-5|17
CASTPRGSATPGETQYF
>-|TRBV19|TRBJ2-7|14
CASSIVSGTYEQYF
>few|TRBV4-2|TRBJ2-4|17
CASSQGDRELAKNIQYF
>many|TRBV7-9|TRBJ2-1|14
CASSLSSWGNEQFF
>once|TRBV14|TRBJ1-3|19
CAGSQDFTGVDHSGNTIYF
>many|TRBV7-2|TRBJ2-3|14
CASSLRRVRDTQYF
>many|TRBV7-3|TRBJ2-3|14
CASSQSSGEGTQYF
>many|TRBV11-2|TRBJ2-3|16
CASSYIVLSSTDTQYF
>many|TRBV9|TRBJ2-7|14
CASSVEVDSYEQYF
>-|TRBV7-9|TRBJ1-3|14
CASSSPGAGNTIYF
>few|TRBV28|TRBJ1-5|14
CASSPLRTVQPQHF
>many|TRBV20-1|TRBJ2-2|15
CSARVSGRVTGELFF
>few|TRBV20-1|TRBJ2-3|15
CSATGDSGRGDTQYF
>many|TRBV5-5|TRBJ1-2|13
CASSLEGSYGYTF
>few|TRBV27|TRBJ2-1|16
CARARILGSSYNEQFF
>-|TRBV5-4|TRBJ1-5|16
CASSLGGPDSNQPQHF
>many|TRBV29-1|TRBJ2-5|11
CSGAGQETQYF
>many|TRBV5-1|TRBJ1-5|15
CASSWAGLGNQPQHF
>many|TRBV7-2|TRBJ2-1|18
CASSLGGGFIGSYNEQFF
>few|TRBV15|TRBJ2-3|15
CATSRDRLNTDTQYF
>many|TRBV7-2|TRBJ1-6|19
CASSSPGIKMPSYNSPLHF
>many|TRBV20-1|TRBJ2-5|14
CSAVLAGGQETQYF
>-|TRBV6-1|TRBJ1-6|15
CASETGGRKSSPLHF
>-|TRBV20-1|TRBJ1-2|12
CSATAGFYGYTF
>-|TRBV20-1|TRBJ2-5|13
CSAIWTGKETQYF
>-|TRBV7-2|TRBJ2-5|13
CASRAGRTESKYF
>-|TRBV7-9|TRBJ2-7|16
CASSSGRAGKYYEQYF
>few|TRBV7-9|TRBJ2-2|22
CASSRPSLGTSGRLKNTGELFF
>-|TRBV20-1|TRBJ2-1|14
CSVRLAGVYNEQFF
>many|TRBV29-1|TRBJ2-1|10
CSGANNEQFF
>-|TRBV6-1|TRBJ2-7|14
CASRPLAGGYEQYF
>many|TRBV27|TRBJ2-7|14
CASSFRTGDREQYF
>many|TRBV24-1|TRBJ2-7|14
CATSETGGVYEQYF
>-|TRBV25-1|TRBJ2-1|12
CASSVAATEQFF
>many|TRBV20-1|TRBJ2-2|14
CSARKKANTGELFF
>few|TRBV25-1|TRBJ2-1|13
CASSEAGKNEQFF
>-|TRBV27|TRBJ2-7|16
CASSFRSGAAWGEQYF
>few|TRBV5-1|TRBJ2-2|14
CASSLGAYTGELFF
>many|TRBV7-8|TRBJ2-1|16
CASSLGSAGGYNEQFF
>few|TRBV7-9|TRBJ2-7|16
CASTRFKRDASYEQYF
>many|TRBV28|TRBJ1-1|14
CASKSSGGRTEAFF